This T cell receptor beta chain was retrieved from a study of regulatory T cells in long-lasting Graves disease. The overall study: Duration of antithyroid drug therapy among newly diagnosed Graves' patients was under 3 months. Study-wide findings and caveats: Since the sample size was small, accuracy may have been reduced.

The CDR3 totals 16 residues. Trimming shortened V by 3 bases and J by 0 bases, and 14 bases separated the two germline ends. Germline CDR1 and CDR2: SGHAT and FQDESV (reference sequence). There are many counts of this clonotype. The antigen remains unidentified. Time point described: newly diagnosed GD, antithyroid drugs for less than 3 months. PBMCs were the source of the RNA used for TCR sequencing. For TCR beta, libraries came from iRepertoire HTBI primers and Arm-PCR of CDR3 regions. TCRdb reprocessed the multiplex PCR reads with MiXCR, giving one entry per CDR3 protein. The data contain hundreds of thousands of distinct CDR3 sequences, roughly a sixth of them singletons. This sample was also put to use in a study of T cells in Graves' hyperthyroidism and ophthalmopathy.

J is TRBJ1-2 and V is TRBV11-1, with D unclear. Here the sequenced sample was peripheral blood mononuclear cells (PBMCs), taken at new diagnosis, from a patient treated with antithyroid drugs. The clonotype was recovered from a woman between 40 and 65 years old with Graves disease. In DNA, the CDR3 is TGTGCCAGCAGCTTGTTACCCGGATACTCTAACTATGGCTACACCTTC. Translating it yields CASSLLPGYSNYGYTF.